The clone carrying this T cell receptor (beta chain) has at least ten counts. Its antigen is unidentified. The entry originates in a study of post-analysis software for immune sequencing data. Study as a whole: Included among the disease courses, which were recorded for the cohort, were relapsing-remitting, secondary progressive and progressive-relapsing multiple sclerosis.

Included in the TCR beta cDNA libraries were unique molecular identifiers. The authors obtained roughly 0.5 million cDNA molecules from around 0.96 to 9.9 million T cells. TCRdb independently ran MiXCR on the PCR reads; one entry per CDR3 protein. The table records about 200,000 distinct CDR3 sequences, approximately 28% of them present only once. Findings of the study overall: Same-batch preparations were strongly co-clustered by F measure. People with multiple sclerosis had a significantly lower normalized Chao1 diversity than controls did. Patients used several TRBV segments, including TRBV5-6, TRBV5-1 and TRBV20-1, more often than controls.

Trimming pared 7 bases from V and 3 bases from J, leaving 11 bases between. CDR3 length: 13 residues. The germline V gene has CDR1 MDHEN and CDR2 SYDVKM. The chain is built from TRBV28 and TRBJ2-3; D perhaps matches TRBD1 (5 bases). Sequencing was performed on blood. This clonotype was sampled from a girl under 18 with multiple sclerosis. This CDR3 reads CASMWGGTDTQYF. As DNA, the CDR3 is TGTGCCAGCATGTGGGGCGGAACAGATACGCAGTATTTT.